Below, one TCR beta chain is given with its context. Per the study methods: By means of reference gene primer amplification, nucleated cell counts were estimated. Method: immunoSEQ multiplex PCR; TCRdb's copy keeps in-frame clones and lacks some. Clone size and the V and J calls come from that table; the DNA yielded D and trimming. The sample has some 320,000 clones, about nine tenths seen once. The sample comes from a study of blood T cell repertoires in COVID-19. Overall study context: Sample material is recorded as cDNA or gDNA derived from T cells, B-cell-depleted T cells, or PBMCs.

Individuals aged roughly 18 to 95 years were recruited from roughly 22 US areas. Assignment of participants to cohorts was predicated upon participant-reported clinical history. The receptor was isolated from a man in his 60s who had recovered from COVID-19. Input material: PBMCs or T cells enriched from blood (not recorded which).

In DNA, the CDR3 is TGTGCCAGCAGCTTAAGGTGGCAGGGCACCACAGATACGCAGTATTTT. Its translation is CASSLRWQGTTDTQYF. The gene calls are TRBV7-9 and TRBJ2-3, with a weak D call TRBD1 (5 bases). In germline, CDR1 is SEHNR, CDR2 FQNEAQ (reference sequence). The CDR3 contains 16 residues. V lost 2 bases, J lost 2 bases, and 14 bases lay in between.